A selection of T cell receptor beta chains follows, all from one sample in a study of glioma-infiltrating T cells after dendritic cell vaccination. Clones were read by immunoSEQ multiplex PCR, and TCRdb kept only the in-frame ones, dropping some. The table has around 60,000 clones, under 90% seen once. The sample consisted of blood, taken after dendritic cell vaccination. The receptors come from a human donor with glioblastoma. The CDR3 runs from the conserved cysteine through the conserved F or W. A D gene is named only where the DNA matches it firmly. Rows may omit the clone size; those that give it use once, few, many or a size class.

d_gene	v_gene	abundance	j_gene	CDR3nt	CDR3aa
TRBD1	TRBV28	.	TRBJ1-2	TGTGCCAGCAGTCAACCGCCGGGACAGACCTATGGCTACACCTTC	CASSQPPGQTYGYTF
TRBD2	TRBV27	.	TRBJ2-1	TGTGCCAGCAGTTGGGGGGGTTGGAATGAGCAGTTCTTC	CASSWGGWNEQFF
.	TRBV11-2	.	TRBJ2-7	TGTGCCAGCAGCTTAGATGGAGGGCACGAGAACGAGCAGTACTTC	CASSLDGGHENEQYF
.	TRBV28	.	TRBJ2-7	TGTGCCAGCAGCCTAGAGGCTCCTGAGCAGTACTTC	CASSLEAPEQYF
TRBD2	TRBV7-2	.	TRBJ2-5	TGTGCCAGCAGCTTTAGCGGGTCAGAGACCCAGTACTTC	CASSFSGSETQYF
TRBD2	TRBV11-3	.	TRBJ2-5	TGTGCCAGCAGCTCGGGACTAGCGGGGGACCAAGAGACCCAGTACTTC	CASSSGLAGDQETQYF
.	TRBV10-1	once	TRBJ1-1	TGCGCCAGCAGTGAACTGCGATTGAACACTGAAGCTTTCTTT	CASSELRLNTEAFF
.	TRBV4-3	once	TRBJ2-1	TGCGCCAGCAGCCAAGGTGGCGGAACACACAATGAGCAGTTCTTC	CASSQGGGTHNEQFF
.	TRBV7-5	.	TRBJ2-1	TGTGCCAGAAGCCCGTGGGGCGACCTCTTC	CARSPWGDLF
.	TRBV7-2	.	TRBJ1-2	TGTGCCAGCAGCCCGACGTTTATAGGGAGGGTACGTGGCTACACCTTC	CASSPTFIGRVRGYTF
TRBD2	TRBV5-6	.	TRBJ2-7	TGTGCCAGCAGGGGGAGCGGGGGGCCTAGCGAGCAGTACTTC	CASRGSGGPSEQYF
TRBD1	TRBV5-1	once	TRBJ1-4	TGCGCCAGCAGGTCCGGACAGGGTACTAATGAAAAACTGTTTTTT	CASRSGQGTNEKLFF
TRBD2	TRBV7-3	.	TRBJ2-6	TGTGCCAGCAGCTTGCAGCGGGGCTCTGGGGCCAACGTCCTGACTTTC	CASSLQRGSGANVLTF
.	TRBV4-1	.	TRBJ2-7	TGCGCCAGCAGCCAAGATAACGAGCAGTACTTC	CASSQDNEQYF
.	TRBV4-1	.	TRBJ1-4	TGCGCCAGCAGCCGCCTCGGGGGGGGCCTTGAAAAACTGTTTTTT	CASSRLGGGLEKLFF
TRBD2	TRBV4-2	.	TRBJ2-2	TGTGCCAGCAGCCCCGGGGGGGCTGGCGGGGAGCTGTTTTTT	CASSPGGAGGELFF